A selection of T cell receptor beta chains follows, all from one sample in a study of radiotherapy plus CTLA-4 blockade in lung cancer. Produced via immunoSEQ multiplex PCR; TCRdb's table is partial and in-frame only. The sample contains about 110,000 clones, roughly 86% of which appear only once. The starting material was peripheral blood, obtained from a patient treated with radiotherapy plus ipilimumab. The receptors derive from a human donor with non-small cell lung cancer that progressed on radiotherapy plus ipilimumab. Some clones in this sample may be carry-over from other donors' samples. The conserved cysteine and the conserved F or W are not part of the CDR3 here. Each record gives: V gene, CDR3 length, D gene, CDR3 protein. A D gene is named only where the DNA matches it firmly.

V gene: TRBV10-3; CDR3 length: 12; D gene: .; CDR3 protein: AISQETFNEKLF
V gene: TRBV28; CDR3 length: 11; D gene: .; CDR3 protein: ASSLGGDNIQY
V gene: TRBV10-3; CDR3 length: 13; D gene: TRBD1; CDR3 protein: AISERQGGITEAF
V gene: TRBV27; CDR3 length: 12; D gene: .; CDR3 protein: ASSLGVSNTEAF
V gene: TRBV7-7; CDR3 length: 13; D gene: TRBD1; CDR3 protein: ASNPQGDRENTQY
V gene: TRBV5-8; CDR3 length: 12; D gene: TRBD2; CDR3 protein: ASSLRGGSNEQY
V gene: TRBV2; CDR3 length: 12; D gene: TRBD1; CDR3 protein: ASSVDRGRGTQY
V gene: TRBV5-1; CDR3 length: 12; D gene: .; CDR3 protein: ASSQRRGNYGYT
V gene: TRBV5-5; CDR3 length: 12; D gene: TRBD1; CDR3 protein: ASSSRDRRFEQF
V gene: TRBV29-1; CDR3 length: 10; D gene: TRBD1; CDR3 protein: SVGTGLGAAF
V gene: TRBV2; CDR3 length: 12; D gene: .; CDR3 protein: ASSFASGDQPQH
V gene: TRBV27; CDR3 length: 12; D gene: .; CDR3 protein: ASSLSYREGTQY
V gene: TRBV4-3; CDR3 length: 14; D gene: .; CDR3 protein: ASSQDGTSSENIQY
V gene: TRBV20-1; CDR3 length: 9; D gene: .; CDR3 protein: SALKGRGAF
V gene: TRBV5-1; CDR3 length: 13; D gene: .; CDR3 protein: ASKAGGRRGTEAF
V gene: TRBV5-4; CDR3 length: 11; D gene: .; CDR3 protein: ASSPDFSYEQY
V gene: TRBV6-1; CDR3 length: 11; D gene: .; CDR3 protein: ASPRPGTDTQY
V gene: TRBV4-1; CDR3 length: 11; D gene: .; CDR3 protein: ASSPFRGREQY